This note documents a single T cell receptor (beta chain) sequence. Its matching antigen is unknown. Produced via immunoSEQ multiplex PCR; TCRdb's table is partial and in-frame only. The sample lists about 160,000 clones, approximately 87% occurring once. The data originate from a study of cytomegalovirus exposure and HLA in healthy donors. The study, taken as a whole, reports: Rare TCR sequences dominated, though some public TCRs recurred in many donors. Cytomegalovirus association was assigned to over 150 TCR beta chains. Reported performance of the classifier showed diagnosis of cytomegalovirus status with high specificity and sensitivity.

The CDR3 contains 14 residues. Germline CDR1 is SGHVS and CDR2 is FNYEAQ. V trimming: 5 bases; J trimming: 3 bases; junction bases outside the gene matches: 7. The chain links TRBV7-6 to TRBJ2-7; 7 nucleotides line up with TRBD1. This TCR was sampled from a woman aged 25 to 45 in good health and CMV-seronegative. Sequences were obtained from PBMCs. The CDR3 coding sequence is TGTGCCAGCAGCCCTCACGACAGGGTCTACGAGCAGTACTTC. It codes for CASSPHDRVYEQYF.